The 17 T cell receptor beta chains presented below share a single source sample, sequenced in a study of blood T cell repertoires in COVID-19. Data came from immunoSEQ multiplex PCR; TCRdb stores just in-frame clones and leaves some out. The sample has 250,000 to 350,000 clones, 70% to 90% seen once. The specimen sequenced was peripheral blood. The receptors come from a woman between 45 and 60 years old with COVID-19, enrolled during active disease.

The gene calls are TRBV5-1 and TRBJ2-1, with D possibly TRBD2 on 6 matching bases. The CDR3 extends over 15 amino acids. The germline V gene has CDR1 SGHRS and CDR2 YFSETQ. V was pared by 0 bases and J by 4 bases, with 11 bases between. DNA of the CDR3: TGCGCCAGCAGCTTGGATATGGGACTTTACAATGAGCAGTTCTTC. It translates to CASSLDMGLYNEQFF.

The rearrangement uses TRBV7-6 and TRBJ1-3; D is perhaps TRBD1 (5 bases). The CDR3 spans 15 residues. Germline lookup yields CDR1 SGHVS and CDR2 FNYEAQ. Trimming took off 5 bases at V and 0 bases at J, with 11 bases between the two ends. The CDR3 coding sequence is TGTGCCAGCAGCCCCAGGGCGGCCTCTGGAAACACCATATATTTT. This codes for CASSPRAASGNTIYF.

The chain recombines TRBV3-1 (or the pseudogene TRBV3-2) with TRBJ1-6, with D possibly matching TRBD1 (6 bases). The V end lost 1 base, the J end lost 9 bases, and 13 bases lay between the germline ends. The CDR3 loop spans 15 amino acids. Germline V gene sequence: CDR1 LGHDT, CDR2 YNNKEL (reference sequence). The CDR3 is CASSQAGQIPSPLHF. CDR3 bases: TGTGCCAGCAGCCAAGCGGGACAAATACCTTCACCCCTCCACTTT.

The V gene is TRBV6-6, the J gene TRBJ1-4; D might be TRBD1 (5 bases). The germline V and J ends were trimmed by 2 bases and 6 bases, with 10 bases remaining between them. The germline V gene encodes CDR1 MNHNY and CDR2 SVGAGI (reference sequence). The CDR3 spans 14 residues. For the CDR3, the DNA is TGTGCCAGCAGTTACGGACATCCCGATGAAAAACTGTTTTTT. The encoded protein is CASSYGHPDEKLFF.

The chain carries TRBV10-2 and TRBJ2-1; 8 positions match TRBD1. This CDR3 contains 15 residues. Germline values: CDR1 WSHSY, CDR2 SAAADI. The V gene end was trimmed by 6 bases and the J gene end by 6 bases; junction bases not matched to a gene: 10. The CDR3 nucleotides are TGCGCCAGCAGACCCACAGGGGGGCCGGGCAATGAGCAGTTCTTC. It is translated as CASRPTGGPGNEQFF.

CDR3 nucleotides: TGTGCCAGCAGCTTGACGAACAGGGGGCGACGGACTGAAGCTTTCTTT. Translation: CASSLTNRGRRTEAFF. V usage is TRBV11-2 and J usage is TRBJ1-1; TRBD1 agrees at 9 bases. CDR1 and CDR2 from the germline V gene are SGHAT and FQNNGV. The CDR3 extends over 16 amino acids. V dropped 3 bases and J dropped 5; count of bases not matched to a gene: 10. The full variable domain, rest sourced from reference TRBV11-2 and TRBJ1-1, is EAGVAQSPRYKIIEKRQSVAFWCNPISGHATLYWYQQILGQGPKLLIQFQNNGVVDDSQLPKDRFSAERLKGVDSTLKIQPAKLEDSAVYLCASSLTNRGRRTEAFFGQGTRLTVV.

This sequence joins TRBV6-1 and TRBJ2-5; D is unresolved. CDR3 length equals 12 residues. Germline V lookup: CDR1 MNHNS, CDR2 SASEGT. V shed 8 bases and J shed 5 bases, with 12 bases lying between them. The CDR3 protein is CASWAGQETQYF. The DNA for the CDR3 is TGTGCCAGCTGGGCAGGTCAGGAGACCCAGTACTTC.

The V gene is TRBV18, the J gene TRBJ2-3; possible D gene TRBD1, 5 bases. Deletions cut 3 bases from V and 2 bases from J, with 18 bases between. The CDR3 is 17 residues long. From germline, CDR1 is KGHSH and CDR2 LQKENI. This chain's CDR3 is CASSPARVRPNTDTQYF. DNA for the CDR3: TGTGCCAGCTCACCGGCCAGGGTAAGGCCAAACACAGATACGCAGTATTTT.

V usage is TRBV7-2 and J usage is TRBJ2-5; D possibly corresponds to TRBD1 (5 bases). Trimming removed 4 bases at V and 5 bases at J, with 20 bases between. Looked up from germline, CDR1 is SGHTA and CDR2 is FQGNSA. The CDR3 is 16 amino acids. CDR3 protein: CASSSPPARAGETQYF. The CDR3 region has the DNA TGTGCCAGCAGCTCCCCCCCCGCCAGGGCCGGGGAGACCCAGTACTTC.

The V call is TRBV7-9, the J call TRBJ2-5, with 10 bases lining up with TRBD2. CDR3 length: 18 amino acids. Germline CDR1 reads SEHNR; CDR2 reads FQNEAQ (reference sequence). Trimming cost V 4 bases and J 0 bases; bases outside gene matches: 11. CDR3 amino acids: CASSSGLAAGGNQETQYF. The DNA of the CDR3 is TGTGCCAGCAGCTCTGGACTAGCGGCGGGTGGAAACCAAGAGACCCAGTACTTC.

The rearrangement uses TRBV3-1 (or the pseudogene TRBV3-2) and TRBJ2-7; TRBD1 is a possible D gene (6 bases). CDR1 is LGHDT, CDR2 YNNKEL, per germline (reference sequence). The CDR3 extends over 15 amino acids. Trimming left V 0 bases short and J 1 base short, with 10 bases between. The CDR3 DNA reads TGTGCCAGCAGCCAAGATTTTAGGGGGTCCTACGAGCAGTACTTC. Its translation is CASSQDFRGSYEQYF.

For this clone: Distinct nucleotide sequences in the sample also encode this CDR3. The CDR3 sequence: CASSLETQYF. DNA of the CDR3: TGTGCCAGCAGTCTAGAGACCCAGTACTTC. The chain couples TRBV2 to TRBJ2-5; D gene ambiguous. V lost 5 bases, J lost 4 bases, and 2 bases lay in between. The CDR3 spans 10 residues. Germline values: CDR1 SNHLY, CDR2 FYNNEI.

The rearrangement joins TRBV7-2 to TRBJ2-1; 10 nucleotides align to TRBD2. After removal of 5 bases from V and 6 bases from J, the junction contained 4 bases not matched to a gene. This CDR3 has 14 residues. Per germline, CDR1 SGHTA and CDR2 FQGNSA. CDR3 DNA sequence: TGTGCCAGCAGCATTGGACTAGCGGCCAATGAGCAGTTCTTC. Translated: CASSIGLAANEQFF.

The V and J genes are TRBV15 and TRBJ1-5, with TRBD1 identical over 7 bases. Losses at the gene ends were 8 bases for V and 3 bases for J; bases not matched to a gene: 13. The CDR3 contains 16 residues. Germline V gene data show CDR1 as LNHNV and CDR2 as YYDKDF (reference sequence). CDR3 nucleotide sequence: TGTGCCACCGGGCTGGGAGGACAGGTGATCAATCAGCCCCAGCATTTT. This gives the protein CATGLGGQVINQPQHF. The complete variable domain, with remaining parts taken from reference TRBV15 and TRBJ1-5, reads DAMVIQNPRYQVTQFGKPVTLSCSQTLNHNVMYWYQQKSSQAPKLLFHYYDKDFNNEADTPDNFQSRRPNTSFCFLDIRSPGLGDTAMYLCATGLGGQVINQPQHFGDGTRLSIL.

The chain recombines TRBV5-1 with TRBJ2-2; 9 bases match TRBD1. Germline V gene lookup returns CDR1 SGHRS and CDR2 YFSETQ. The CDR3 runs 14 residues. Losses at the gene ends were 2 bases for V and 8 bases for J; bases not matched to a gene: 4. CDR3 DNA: TGCGCCAGCAGCTTTGGGACAGGGACTGGGGAGCTGTTTTTT. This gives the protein CASSFGTGTGELFF. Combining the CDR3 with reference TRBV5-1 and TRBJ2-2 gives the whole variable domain KAGVTQTPRYLIKTRGQQVTLSCSPISGHRSVSWYQQTPGQGLQFLFEYFSETQRNKGNFPGRFSGRQFSNSRSEMNVSTLELGDSALYLCASSFGTGTGELFFGEGSRLTVL.

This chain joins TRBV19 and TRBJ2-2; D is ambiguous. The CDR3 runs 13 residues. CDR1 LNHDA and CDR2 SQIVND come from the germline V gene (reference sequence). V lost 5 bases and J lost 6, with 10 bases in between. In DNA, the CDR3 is TGTGCCAGTAGTGTGTTGGTAGCCGGGGAGCTGTTTTTT. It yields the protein CASSVLVAGELFF.

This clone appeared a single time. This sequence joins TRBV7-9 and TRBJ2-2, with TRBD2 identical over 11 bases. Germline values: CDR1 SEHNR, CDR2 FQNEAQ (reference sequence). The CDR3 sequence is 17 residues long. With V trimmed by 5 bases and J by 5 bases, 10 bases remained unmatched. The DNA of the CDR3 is TGTGCCAGCAGCCCGCCTACTAGCGGGAGTTTTACCGGGGAGCTGTTTTTT. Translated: CASSPPTSGSFTGELFF.